Below, 2 T cell receptor beta chains from the same sample are listed, as sequenced in a study of spatial heterogeneity in lung cancer. Findings and limits, study-wide: Expanded intratumoral alpha and beta TCR counts tracked tumor mutation counts.

MiXCR was run by TCRdb on the 5' RACE reads, yielding one entry per CDR3 protein. The table has some 9,800 distinct CDR3 sequences, around 6.3% seen once; the top ten hold around a tenth. Time point denoted: sample taken at primary tumor resection. These receptors' targets are unknown. This specimen consisted of lung tumor tissue, obtained at surgery. The source is a male donor with early-stage non-small cell lung cancer.

This clonotype appeared many times. The library was designed around alpha chains, so this beta chain is a stray read whose abundance carries little weight. This chain joins TRBV5-1 and TRBJ1-1; D gene unclear. The V end lost 0 bases, the J end lost 1 base, and 7 bases lay between the germline ends. From germline, CDR1 is SGHRS and CDR2 YFSETQ. The CDR3 extends over 14 amino acids. The CDR3 loop is CASSLGRTNTEAFF. Written as DNA, the CDR3 is TGCGCCAGCAGCTTGGGACGGACGAACACTGAAGCTTTCTTT.

Turning to this clonotype: This beta chain is an unintended read in a library built for alpha chains; its size means little. The chain has TRBV11-2 and TRBJ2-1, with 10 bases matching TRBD2. Germline lookup yields CDR1 SGHAT and CDR2 FQNNGV. J was trimmed by 8 bases and V by 3 bases; bases with no gene match: 1. This CDR3 is 13 amino acids long. CDR3 sequence reads: CASSFLAGDEQFF. The CDR3 DNA reads as TGTGCCAGCAGCTTTCTAGCGGGAGATGAGCAGTTCTTC.